This T cell receptor (beta chain) was captured by sequencing in a study of shared clonotypes between healthy human individuals. Study outcomes and limitations: The four-donor shared clonotypes exceeded non-shared clonotypes in generation probability, with non-shared ones scoring lower. It was observed that roughly 5.5% of naive CD4 clonotypes were shared across a few donors. Represented diversity (both genetic and exposure-history) was limited by the small number of donors.

Cells designated naive CD8 were CD45RO-negative and were positively selected for CCR7, with terminally differentiated effector memory CD45RA+ cells excluded. The CDR3 runs 14 residues. V lost 5 bases to trimming and J lost 2 bases; unmatched junction nucleotides: 6. The germline V gene has CDR1 LNHDA and CDR2 SQIVND (reference sequence). For every subset, genomic DNA was evenly distributed across several immunoSEQ plates. TCRdb's table, derived via immunoSEQ multiplex PCR, lists solely in-frame clones and lacks some. The sample records just over 2,000,000 clones, over 85% being singletons. With respect to this clone: The antigen is not known.

This clonotype originated in a man younger than 35 in good health. The chain links TRBV19 to TRBJ2-7; 7 bases line up with TRBD1. Sequencing was carried out using naive CD8+ T cells sorted from blood. CDR3 residues: CASSPGQMPYEQYF. The CDR3 DNA is TGTGCCAGTAGTCCGGGACAGATGCCCTACGAGCAGTACTTC.